This TCR beta chain originates from a study of blood T cell repertoires in COVID-19. Turning to the study itself: Italy, Spain and the United States were the sources of the convalescent and acute COVID-19 samples. PBMCs, B-cell-depleted T cells, or T cells provided the cDNA or gDNA that made up the material.

In the authors' methods: Reference gene primer amplification gave estimated nucleated cell counts. Using immunoSEQ multiplex PCR, the repertoire was profiled, and TCRdb retains in-frame clones only, with some absent. V, J and clone size are taken as reported in that table, and D and trimming were inferred from the DNA itself. The sample includes approximately 360,000 clones, roughly 90% of them seen just once. Germline CDR1 and CDR2: SGHAT and FQNNGV. Trimming left V 5 bases short and J 3 bases short, with 13 bases between. The length of the CDR3 is 14 residues. The chain combines TRBV11-2 with TRBJ1-1; D is possibly TRBD1 (6 bases). Input material: peripheral blood. The TCR originated in a man younger than 30 with active or convalescent COVID-19. DNA for the CDR3: TGTGCCAGCAGCCGCCAGGGGATGGACACTGAAGCTTTCTTT. Translated: CASSRQGMDTEAFF.